A selection of T cell receptor beta chains follows, all from one sample in a study of cytomegalovirus exposure and HLA in healthy donors. Clones were sequenced by immunoSEQ multiplex PCR, and TCRdb holds only the in-frame ones, with some missing. The sample comprises 200,000 to 250,000 clones, approximately 81% of which are singletons, and 2.5% to 3.5% rests with the top ten. The sequenced sample consisted of PBMCs. These receptors were collected from a man under 40 in good health and CMV-seronegative. Both conserved end residues are part of each CDR3.

v_gene,CDR3aa
TRBV5-4,CASSSLRTATDTQYF
TRBV7-9,CASSPLTGDEQYF
TRBV9,CASSVSGTGQYEQYF
TRBV10-3,CAISGGGARETQYF
TRBV7-6,CASSPSRGTRTGASVLTF
TRBV7-9,CASSGDGVIRPGNTIYF
TRBV27,CASSLRGTYEQYF
TRBV6-5,CASSLQWAADTQYF
TRBV6-6,CASTQTSGGTYNEQFF
TRBV27,CASSSLTGDFTPEQYF
TRBV25-1,CASSESRGRGGTDTQYF
TRBV9,CASSTGTGRETQYF
TRBV28,CASRSGTGYTF
TRBV5-6,CASSLNRVAGYEQYF
TRBV7-9,CASSFASQIGTGNYGYTF
TRBV7-2,CASSWRGRGTDTQYF
TRBV5-6,CASSLTLTFNEQFF
TRBV9,CASSLGTSLQETQYF
TRBV5-4,CASSLGQASPNYGYTF